This TCR beta chain is drawn from a study of graft-versus-host responses after intestinal transplantation. For the study at large: Every recipient had anti-thymocyte globulin induction and approximately three years of tacrolimus plus steroids. Overall study results and limits: Patients who carried graft-donor T cell macrochimerism also had high graft-versus-host to host-versus-graft clonal ratios in their allografts. Early post-transplant HvG declines were associated with peak circulating GvH clone levels. Investigators detected GvH clones in recipient marrow, with some emerging earlier in ileum or blood.

Note on this clone: What it recognizes is unknown.

The V end lost 5 bases, the J end lost 3 bases, and 14 bases lay between the germline ends. The CDR3 length is 14 residues. Germline CDR1 and CDR2: PRHDT and FYEKMQ (reference sequence). Sequencing used immunoSEQ multiplex PCR; TCRdb keeps in-frame clones, though not all of them. This sample has 90,000 to 150,000 clones, with about 95% found just once. The chain combines TRBV13 with TRBJ2-7; D might be TRBD1 (6 bases). Sequencing used unstimulated CD8+ T cells sorted from spleen or lymph node cells, obtained before intestinal transplant. This TCR came from a human donor who received an intestinal transplant. CDR3 residues: CASSPPGQFYEQYF. In DNA form, the CDR3 reads TGTGCCAGCAGCCCCCCCGGACAGTTCTACGAGCAGTACTTC.